What follows are 29 T cell receptor beta chains derived from one specimen sequenced in a study of cytomegalovirus exposure and HLA in healthy donors. The PCR used 60 Vbeta and 13 Jbeta primers. Assay used: immunoSEQ multiplex PCR; TCRdb lists only in-frame clones, some missing. The table has over 200,000 clones, about three quarters seen once; the top ten hold around 2.9%. The specimen was PBMCs. These receptors all stem from an older woman in good health and CMV-seropositive.

The chain combines TRBV11-1 with TRBJ2-5; TRBD2 matches 8 bases. Germline CDR1 reads SGHAT; CDR2 reads FQDESV (reference sequence). The CDR3 has 14 amino acids. The V segment lost 5 bases and the J segment 3 bases; nucleotides outside the gene matches: 5. The CDR3 bases are TGTGCCAGCAGCCCCCCGGGGGGGGAAGAGACCCAGTACTTC. This sequence encodes CASSPPGGEETQYF.

The V gene is TRBV18, the J gene TRBJ2-4, with D possibly TRBD2 on 5 matching bases. Germline V CDR1 and CDR2: KGHSH, LQKENI. V was cut by 2 bases and J by 2 bases, with 10 bases left in between. The CDR3 extends over 15 amino acids. The CDR3 DNA reads TGTGCCAGCTCACCAGCCGGGAACCCCAAAAACATTCAGTACTTC. Translated, it gives CASSPAGNPKNIQYF.

The chain couples TRBV30 to TRBJ2-5; 7 bases match TRBD1. Gene TRBJ2-7 matches the end of the DNA better, so the J call may be wrong. This CDR3 comprises 12 residues. Germline CDR1 reads GTSNPN; CDR2 reads SVGIG (reference sequence). Written as DNA, the CDR3 is TGTGCCTACCGGGACAGAAACTACGAGCAGTACTTC. Translation: CAYRDRNYEQYF.

V is TRBV18 and J is TRBJ1-2, with TRBD1 matching 10 bases. The CDR3 is 17 amino acids. The V segment lost 3 bases and the J segment 4 bases; nucleotides outside the gene matches: 11. Germline V CDR1 and CDR2: KGHSH, LQKENI. The CDR3 sequence: CASSPKIGQGGFYGYTF. DNA for the CDR3: TGTGCCAGCTCACCTAAAATCGGACAGGGGGGATTCTATGGCTACACCTTC.

The chain links TRBV30 to TRBJ2-3, with TRBD2 matching over 8 bases. The CDR3 spans 16 residues. Trimming removed 2 bases from V and 2 bases from J; junction bases left unmatched: 9. Germline-derived CDR1 and CDR2 are GTSNPN and SVGIG (reference sequence). For the CDR3, the DNA is TGTGCCTGGAGTTACAATAGCGGGGCCTTCACAGATACGCAGTATTTT. It encodes CAWSYNSGAFTDTQYF.

The V gene is TRBV9, the J gene TRBJ1-4; D is possibly TRBD1 (6 bases). Germline loops: CDR1 SGDLS, CDR2 YYNGEE. Trimming shortened V by 4 bases and J by 7 bases, and 17 bases separated the two germline ends. The CDR3 spans 15 residues. CDR3 loop: CASSRSGGAGEKLFF. CDR3 sequence (DNA): TGTGCCAGCAGCCGAAGTGGGGGGGCAGGTGAAAAACTGTTTTTT.

This clone has only one observation. The V and J genes are TRBV20-1 and TRBJ2-5, with TRBD1 matching 8 bases. Germline assignment: CDR1 DFQATT and CDR2 SNEGSKA (reference sequence). This CDR3 is built from 11 residues. Trimming at V came to 6 bases and at J to 13 bases, leaving 10 bases not matched to a gene. The CDR3 DNA is TGCAGTGCGCTGGACAGGGCGCACGGGTACTTC. It codes for CSALDRAHGYF.

V gene TRBV5-1 combines with J gene TRBJ2-7, with D perhaps TRBD1 (5 bases). This CDR3 is built from 14 residues. Germline values: CDR1 SGHRS, CDR2 YFSETQ. The V end was cut by 10 bases, the J end by 4 bases, with 21 bases between. DNA of the CDR3: TGCGCCTCCAATGGTAGGGGTTTTGGGTACGAGCAGTACTTC. Its protein is CASNGRGFGYEQYF.

The J gene is TRBJ1-2, the V gene TRBV28; TRBD1 agrees at 11 bases. The length of the CDR3 is 15 residues. V was pared by 6 bases and J by 8 bases, with 11 bases of the junction left unmatched. In germline, CDR1 is MDHEN, CDR2 SYDVKM. CDR3 DNA sequence: TGTGCCAGCAGCCGGTATGGGACAGGGGGTTTAGGCTACACCTTC. This sequence encodes CASSRYGTGGLGYTF.

This clone was detected ten times or more. The J gene is TRBJ1-1, the V gene TRBV7-9; the D is unclear. The CDR3 covers 12 residues. CDR1 and CDR2 from the germline V gene are SEHNR and FQNEAQ (reference sequence). V lost 2 bases and J lost 11, with 12 bases in between. The CDR3 DNA reads as TGTGCCAGCAGCTTACGGAGAGGTGAGGCTTTCTTT. Translated: CASSLRRGEAFF.

The J gene is TRBJ2-1, the V gene TRBV5-1, with no clear D. Germline loops: CDR1 SGHRS, CDR2 YFSETQ. The CDR3 is made up of 14 amino acids. V was clipped by 5 bases and J by 0 bases, with 9 bases between them. CDR3 sequence reads: CASSADSSYNEQFF. The CDR3, as DNA: TGCGCCAGCAGTGCGGATAGCTCCTACAATGAGCAGTTCTTC.

The V call is TRBV6-4, the J call TRBJ2-2, with D hard to call. This CDR3 contains 15 residues. The V end lost 5 bases, the J end lost 0 bases, and 10 bases lay between the germline ends. Germline assignment: CDR1 MRHNA and CDR2 SNTAGT. This chain's CDR3 is CASSPQATNTGELFF. In DNA, the CDR3 is TGTGCCAGCAGTCCCCAGGCCACGAACACCGGGGAGCTGTTTTTT.

The chain recombines TRBV7-9 with TRBJ2-1, with D maybe TRBD2 (6 bases). The CDR3 has 15 amino acids. V lost 3 bases, J lost 2 bases, and 11 bases lay in between. Germline V lookup: CDR1 SEHNR, CDR2 FQNEAQ (reference sequence). CDR3 sequence: CASSLPGLPYNEQFF. DNA of the CDR3: TGTGCCAGCAGCTTGCCGGGACTCCCCTACAATGAGCAGTTCTTC.

The table lists this clone with a count of one. This sequence joins TRBV5-4 and TRBJ1-2; 9 positions match TRBD1. J gave up 4 bases and V 3 bases, and 13 bases lay outside the gene matches. The CDR3 covers 17 residues. CDR1 is SGHNT and CDR2 is YYREEE in the germline V gene (reference sequence). CDR3 nucleotides: TGTGCCAGCAGCTCCAGGTGGGGGACAGGGCGACGCTATGGCTACACCTTC. This translates into CASSSRWGTGRRYGYTF.

The genes are TRBV18 and TRBJ2-1; TRBD1 matches 9 bases. V lost 4 bases to trimming and J lost 7 bases; unmatched junction nucleotides: 11. Germline V gene data show CDR1 as KGHSH and CDR2 as LQKENI. This CDR3 contains 16 residues. In DNA, the CDR3 is TGTGCCAGCTCACTGGACAGGGGAATTTTAAGGAATGAGCAGTTCTTC. It specifies CASSLDRGILRNEQFF.

The genes are TRBV7-9 and TRBJ1-1; 7 nucleotides align to TRBD1. V lost 3 bases and J lost 4; bases outside the gene matches: 8. CDR3 length: 15 amino acids. Germline CDR1 reads SEHNR; CDR2 reads FQNEAQ (reference sequence). The CDR3 spells CASSFWRQGGTEAFF. In nucleotides, the CDR3 is TGTGCCAGCAGCTTTTGGCGACAGGGAGGCACTGAAGCTTTCTTT.

The chain combines TRBV5-1 with TRBJ2-3; 8 bases line up with TRBD2. CDR3 length: 19 amino acids. The germline V gene has CDR1 SGHRS and CDR2 YFSETQ. The V segment lost 4 bases and the J segment 3 bases; nucleotides outside the gene matches: 19. The CDR3 region has the DNA TGCGCCAGCAGCCCCCGAGGGGGGGGTCAGCGGGGGTCTACAGATACGCAGTATTTT. Translating it yields CASSPRGGGQRGSTDTQYF. Full variable domain (outside the CDR3, taken from reference TRBV5-1 and TRBJ2-3): KAGVTQTPRYLIKTRGQQVTLSCSPISGHRSVSWYQQTPGQGLQFLFEYFSETQRNKGNFPGRFSGRQFSNSRSEMNVSTLELGDSALYLCASSPRGGGQRGSTDTQYFGPGTRLTVL.

The chain links TRBV18 to TRBJ1-2, with D maybe TRBD1 (6 bases). The V end was cut by 6 bases, the J end by 0 bases, with 20 bases between. Germline values: CDR1 KGHSH, CDR2 LQKENI. The CDR3 runs 17 residues. The CDR3 loop is CASSFTGKHHSNYGYTF. The CDR3 DNA is TGTGCCAGCTCGTTCACAGGGAAGCACCATTCTAACTATGGCTACACCTTC.

This chain links TRBV18 with TRBJ2-1, with 13 bases lining up with TRBD2. The CDR3 has 17 amino acids. With V trimmed by 4 bases and J by 7 bases, 10 bases remained unmatched. Germline values: CDR1 KGHSH, CDR2 LQKENI. CDR3 loop: CASSRNRLAGGLNEQFF. Written as DNA, the CDR3 is TGTGCCAGCTCACGGAACCGACTAGCGGGGGGATTAAATGAGCAGTTCTTC.

This chain connects TRBV4-3 to TRBJ2-7, with D maybe TRBD2 (5 bases). The CDR3 extends over 14 amino acids. V was shortened by 0 bases and J by 3 bases, with 9 bases between the two germline ends. From germline, CDR1 is LGHNA and CDR2 YSLEER. For the CDR3, the DNA is TGCGCCAGCAGCCAAGATCGGGAAAACTACGAGCAGTACTTC. This translates into CASSQDRENYEQYF.

The rearrangement uses TRBV7-9 and TRBJ1-5; TRBD1 matches 10 bases. From germline, CDR1 is SEHNR and CDR2 FQNEAQ (reference sequence). Germline trimming cut 5 bases from V and 7 bases from J; bases unmatched to any gene: 5. This CDR3 region has 14 residues. DNA of the CDR3: TGTGCCAGCAGCCCCGGGACAGGGGACCAGCCCCAGCATTTT. Translated, it gives CASSPGTGDQPQHF.

The chain has TRBV19 and TRBJ1-1; possible D gene TRBD1, 6 bases. The CDR3 spans 12 residues. Germline V lookup: CDR1 LNHDA, CDR2 SQIVND (reference sequence). The V gene lost 7 bases and the J gene lost 3 bases, with 9 bases spanning the gap. The chain's CDR3 is CASTTGYTEAFF. CDR3 coding DNA: TGTGCCAGTACCACAGGGTACACTGAAGCTTTCTTT.

This chain connects TRBV2 to TRBJ2-5; possibly TRBD1 for D (6 bases). The CDR3 spans 13 residues. V was cut by 7 bases and J by 5 bases, with 14 bases left in between. Per the germline V gene, CDR1 is SNHLY and CDR2 is FYNNEI. The CDR3 loop is CASTRQVEETQYF. CDR3 nucleotides: TGTGCCAGCACCCGACAGGTGGAGGAGACCCAGTACTTC.

The V gene is TRBV19, the J gene TRBJ2-1; 13 positions agree with TRBD2. Per the germline V gene, CDR1 is LNHDA and CDR2 is SQIVND (reference sequence). This CDR3 region has 17 residues. V lost 4 bases to trimming and J lost 7 bases; unmatched junction nucleotides: 10. For the CDR3, the DNA is TGTGCCAGTAGTACAAACGGACTAGCGGGAGCCGGGAATGAGCAGTTCTTC. Translated: CASSTNGLAGAGNEQFF. Drawing the rest from reference TRBV19 and TRBJ2-1, the complete variable domain is DGGITQSPKYLFRKEGQNVTLSCEQNLNHDAMYWYRQDPGQGLRLIYYSQIVNDFQKGDIAEGYSVSREKKESFPLTVTSAQKNPTAFYLCASSTNGLAGAGNEQFFGPGTRLTVL.

For the CDR3, the DNA is TGCGCCAGCAGCGGGGGACAGGTTGACACTGAAGCTTTCTTT. It codes for CASSGGQVDTEAFF. V and J are TRBV5-1 and TRBJ1-1, with 8 bases aligning to TRBD1. Germline V gene sequence: CDR1 SGHRS, CDR2 YFSETQ. This CDR3 comprises 14 residues. The junction had 5 bases not matched to a gene; V was cut back by 4 bases and J by 3 bases.

This clone came up a few times. The J gene is TRBJ2-7, the V gene TRBV6-6; 8 nucleotides match TRBD2. Germline V CDR1 and CDR2: MNHNY, SVGAGI (reference sequence). V dropped 2 bases and J dropped 1; count of bases not matched to a gene: 7. CDR3 length equals 16 residues. The CDR3 nucleotides are TGTGCCAGCAGTTACCGAAGCGGGGGTAGGTCCTACGAGCAGTACTTC. It codes for CASSYRSGGRSYEQYF.

In nucleotides, the CDR3 is TGTGCCAGCAGTAAAACAGGGGGTGGCACTGAAGCTTTCTTT. Its protein is CASSKTGGGTEAFF. The chain is built from TRBV6-5 and TRBJ1-1, with 8 bases matching TRBD1. The CDR3 is 14 amino acids. Trimming cost V 5 bases and J 4 bases; bases outside gene matches: 6. CDR1 and CDR2 from the germline V gene are MNHEY and SVGAGI.

The V gene is TRBV5-1, the J gene TRBJ2-5, with 9 positions matching TRBD1. CDR3 length: 17 amino acids. V shed 0 bases, J shed 4 bases, and the junction held 10 bases outside the gene matches. The germline V gene has CDR1 SGHRS and CDR2 YFSETQ. This CDR3 reads CASSLELPGQGRETQYF. The CDR3 DNA is TGCGCCAGCAGCTTGGAATTGCCGGGACAGGGCAGAGAGACCCAGTACTTC.

This chain links TRBV9 with TRBJ2-1; 10 nucleotides line up with TRBD2. Germline V CDR1 and CDR2: SGDLS, YYNGEE. The CDR3 loop spans 15 amino acids. With 0 bases clipped from V and 6 bases from J, the junction kept 3 bases outside the gene matches. The CDR3 nucleotides read TGTGCCAGCAGCGTAGGGGGACTAGCGTCCAATGAGCAGTTCTTC. As protein: CASSVGGLASNEQFF.